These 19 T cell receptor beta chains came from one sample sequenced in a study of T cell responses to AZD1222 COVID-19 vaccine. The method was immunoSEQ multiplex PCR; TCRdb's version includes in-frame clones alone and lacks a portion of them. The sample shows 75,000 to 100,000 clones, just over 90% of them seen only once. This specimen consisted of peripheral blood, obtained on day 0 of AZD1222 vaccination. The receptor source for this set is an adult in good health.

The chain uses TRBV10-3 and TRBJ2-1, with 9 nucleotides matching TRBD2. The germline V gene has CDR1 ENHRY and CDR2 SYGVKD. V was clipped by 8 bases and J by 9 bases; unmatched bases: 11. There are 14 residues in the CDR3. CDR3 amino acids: CAIFEGSGSGEQFF. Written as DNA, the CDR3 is TGTGCCATCTTCGAGGGTAGCGGGAGTGGTGAGCAGTTCTTC.

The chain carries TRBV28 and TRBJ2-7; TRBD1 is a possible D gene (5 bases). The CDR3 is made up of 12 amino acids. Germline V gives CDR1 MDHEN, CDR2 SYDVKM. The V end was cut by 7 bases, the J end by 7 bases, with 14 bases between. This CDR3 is CASTIRDREQYF. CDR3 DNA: TGTGCCAGCACCATCAGGGATAGGGAGCAGTACTTC.

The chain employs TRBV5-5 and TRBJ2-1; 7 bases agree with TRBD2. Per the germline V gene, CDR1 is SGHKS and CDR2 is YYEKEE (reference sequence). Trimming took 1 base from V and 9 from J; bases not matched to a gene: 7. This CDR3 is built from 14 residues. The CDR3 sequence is CASSLTTSSGEQFF. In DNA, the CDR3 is TGTGCCAGCAGCTTGACGACTAGCTCAGGTGAGCAGTTCTTC.

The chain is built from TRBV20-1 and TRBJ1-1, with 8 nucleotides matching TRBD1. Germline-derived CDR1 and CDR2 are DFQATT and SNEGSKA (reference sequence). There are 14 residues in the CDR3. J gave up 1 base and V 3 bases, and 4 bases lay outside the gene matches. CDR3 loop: CSASGQGPNTEAFF. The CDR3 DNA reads TGCAGTGCTAGTGGACAGGGCCCGAACACTGAAGCTTTCTTT.

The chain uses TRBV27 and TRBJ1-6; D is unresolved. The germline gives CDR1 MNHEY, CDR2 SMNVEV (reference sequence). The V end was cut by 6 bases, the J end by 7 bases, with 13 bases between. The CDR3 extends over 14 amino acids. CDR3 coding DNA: TGTGCCAGCAGCTTTAAACTGGGAAATTCACCCCTCCACTTT. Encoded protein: CASSFKLGNSPLHF.

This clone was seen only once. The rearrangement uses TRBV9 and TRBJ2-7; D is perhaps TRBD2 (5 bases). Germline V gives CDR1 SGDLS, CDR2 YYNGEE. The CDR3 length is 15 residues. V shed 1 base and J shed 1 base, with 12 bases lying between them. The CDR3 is CASSVSGTFSYEQYF. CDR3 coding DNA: TGTGCCAGCAGCGTAAGCGGAACCTTTTCCTACGAGCAGTACTTC.

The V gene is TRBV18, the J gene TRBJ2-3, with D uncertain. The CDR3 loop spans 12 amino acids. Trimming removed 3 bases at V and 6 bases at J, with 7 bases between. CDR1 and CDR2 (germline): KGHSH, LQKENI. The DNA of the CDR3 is TGTGCCAGCTCACCCTCAAGGGATACGCAGTATTTT. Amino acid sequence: CASSPSRDTQYF.

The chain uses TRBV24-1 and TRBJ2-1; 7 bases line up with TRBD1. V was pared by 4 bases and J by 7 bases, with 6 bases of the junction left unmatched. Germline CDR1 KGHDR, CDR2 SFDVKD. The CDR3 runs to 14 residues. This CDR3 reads CATSDWDSENEQFF. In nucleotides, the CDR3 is TGTGCCACCAGTGACTGGGACAGCGAAAATGAGCAGTTCTTC.

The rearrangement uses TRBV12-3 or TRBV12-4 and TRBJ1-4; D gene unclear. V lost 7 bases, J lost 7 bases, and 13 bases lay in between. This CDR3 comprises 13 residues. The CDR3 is CASNLQWGEKLFF. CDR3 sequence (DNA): TGTGCCAGCAACCTTCAATGGGGTGAAAAACTGTTTTTT.

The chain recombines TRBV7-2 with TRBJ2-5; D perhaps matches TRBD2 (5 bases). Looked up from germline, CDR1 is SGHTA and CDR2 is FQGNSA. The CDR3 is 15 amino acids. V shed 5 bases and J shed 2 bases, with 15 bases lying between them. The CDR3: CASSPWTGIQETQYF. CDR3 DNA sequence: TGTGCCAGCAGCCCCTGGACGGGAATTCAAGAGACCCAGTACTTC.

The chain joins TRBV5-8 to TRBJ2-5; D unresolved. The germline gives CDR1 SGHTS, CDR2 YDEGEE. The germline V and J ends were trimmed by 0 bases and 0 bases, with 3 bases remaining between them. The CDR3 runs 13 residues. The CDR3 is CASSLVHQETQYF. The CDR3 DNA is TGTGCCAGCAGCTTGGTACACCAAGAGACCCAGTACTTC.

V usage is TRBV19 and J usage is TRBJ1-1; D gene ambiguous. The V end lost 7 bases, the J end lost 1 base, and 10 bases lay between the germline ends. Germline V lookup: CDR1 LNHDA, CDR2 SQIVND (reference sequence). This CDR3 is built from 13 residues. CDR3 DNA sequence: TGTGCCAGTAACCTGGACGGGAACACTGAAGCTTTCTTT. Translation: CASNLDGNTEAFF.

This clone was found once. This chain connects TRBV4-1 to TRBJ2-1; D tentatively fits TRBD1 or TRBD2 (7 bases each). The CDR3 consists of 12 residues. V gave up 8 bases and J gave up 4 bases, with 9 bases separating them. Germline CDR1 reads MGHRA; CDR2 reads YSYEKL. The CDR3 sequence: CASQGGYNEQFF. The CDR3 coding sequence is TGCGCCAGCCAGGGGGGGTACAATGAGCAGTTCTTC.

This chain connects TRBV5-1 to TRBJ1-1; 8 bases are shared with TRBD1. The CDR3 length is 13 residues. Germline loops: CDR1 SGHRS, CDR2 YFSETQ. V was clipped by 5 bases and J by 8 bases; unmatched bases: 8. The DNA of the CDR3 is TGCGCCAGCAGTTGGACAGGGAACGGAGAAGCTTTCTTT. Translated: CASSWTGNGEAFF. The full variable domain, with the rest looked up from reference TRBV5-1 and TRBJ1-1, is KAGVTQTPRYLIKTRGQQVTLSCSPISGHRSVSWYQQTPGQGLQFLFEYFSETQRNKGNFPGRFSGRQFSNSRSEMNVSTLELGDSALYLCASSWTGNGEAFFGQGTRLTVV.

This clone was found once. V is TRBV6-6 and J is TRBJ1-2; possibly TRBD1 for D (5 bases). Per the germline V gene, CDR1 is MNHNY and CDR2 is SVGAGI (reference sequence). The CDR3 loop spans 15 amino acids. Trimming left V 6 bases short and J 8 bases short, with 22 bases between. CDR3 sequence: CASRYPGAAAEGYTF. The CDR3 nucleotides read TGTGCCAGCAGATACCCTGGGGCAGCCGCGGAGGGCTACACCTTC.

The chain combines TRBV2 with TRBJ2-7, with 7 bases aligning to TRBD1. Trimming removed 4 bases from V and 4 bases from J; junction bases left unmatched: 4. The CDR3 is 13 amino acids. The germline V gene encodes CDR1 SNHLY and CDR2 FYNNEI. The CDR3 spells CASSVRDRYEQYF. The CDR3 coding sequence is TGTGCCAGCAGTGTACGGGACAGATACGAGCAGTACTTC.

The CDR3 DNA follows: TGTGCCAGCAGTTACCCGACAGGGGCAAAAGGCTACACCTTC. Its protein product is CASSYPTGAKGYTF. V is TRBV6-2 or TRBV6-3 and J is TRBJ1-2, with TRBD1 matching over 8 bases. The CDR3 is 14 amino acids. From germline, CDR1 is MNHEY and CDR2 SVGEGT. The trim removed 2 bases at V and 8 bases at J, leaving 7 bases unmatched.

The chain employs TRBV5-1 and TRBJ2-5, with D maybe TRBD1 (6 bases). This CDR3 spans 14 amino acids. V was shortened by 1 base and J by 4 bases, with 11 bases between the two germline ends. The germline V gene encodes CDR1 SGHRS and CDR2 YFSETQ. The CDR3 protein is CASSLIQGPETQYF. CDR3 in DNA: TGCGCCAGCAGCTTGATACAGGGCCCAGAGACCCAGTACTTC.

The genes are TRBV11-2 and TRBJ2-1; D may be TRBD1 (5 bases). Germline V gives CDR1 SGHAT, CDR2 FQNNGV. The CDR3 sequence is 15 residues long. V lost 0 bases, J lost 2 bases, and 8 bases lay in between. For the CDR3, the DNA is TGTGCCAGCAGCTTAGAAGGGGCCACCTACAATGAGCAGTTCTTC. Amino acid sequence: CASSLEGATYNEQFF.